A selection of T cell receptor beta chains follows, all from one sample in a study of tumor and adjacent non-tumor tissue in lung cancer. Each CDR3 protein is one row after TCRdb ran MiXCR on the multiplex PCR reads. The profile shows more than 85,000 distinct CDR3 sequences, roughly 84% of them singletons. Material for sequencing was lung tumor tissue. These receptors were collected from a man aged 65 to 79 with non-small cell lung cancer. The conserved cysteine and the conserved F or W are not part of the CDR3 here. Each record gives: V gene, J gene, CDR3 protein.

TRBV28	TRBJ2-7	VSSEIAGGTLEQC
TRBV18	TRBJ1-3	ATSGQISGSTIY
TRBV6-2/TRBV6-3	TRBJ1-2	ASSHSGQKNYGYT
TRBV10-3	TRBJ2-3	AIRRQGALDTQY
TRBV4-2	TRBJ1-1	ASNQSGTGGAF
TRBV6-5	TRBJ2-6	ACSSGTVGSGANVLT
TRBV6-5	TRBJ2-7	ASSYLGAVITEQY
TRBV6-2/TRBV6-3	TRBJ2-1	VSSPTTHYNEHF
TRBV18	TRBJ2-7	ASSHSLVEGDEQY
TRBV6-1	TRBJ1-1	ANTQWGQGRSDAF
TRBV4-2	TRBJ1-4	ASNQVPLGVANERLF
TRBV4-3	TRBJ2-7	ASSHVTYSYEQY
TRBV28	TRBJ2-1	ASSYPLRTGGRAHYNEQF
TRBV5-5	TRBJ2-7	ASKLATSYEQY
TRBV11-2	TRBJ2-7	ASSLSWGAYEQY
TRBV28	TRBJ2-7	ASSLLAGGPGEQQ
TRBV28	TRBJ1-5	PSSRDRIISNQPQH
TRBV5-5	TRBJ1-1	ASNRDITNTGAF
TRBV11-2	TRBJ2-7	ASSLGQVLYEQY
TRBV6-5	TRBJ1-2	ASSYRDGRNYGYT
TRBV13	TRBJ2-7	ASNPVKLAEQY
TRBV13	TRBJ2-7	VSNLGLAGVYEQY
TRBV6-2/TRBV6-3	TRBJ2-1	VSSLGLGNTNEQF
TRBV11-3	TRBJ2-1	ASNLDPTWDRGEQF
TRBV20-1	TRBJ2-3	IARSLPGDGTDTQY
TRBV20-1	TRBJ2-7	TASTVSEQY
TRBV10-1	TRBJ2-7	ASSPGTALYEQH
TRBV4-3	TRBJ2-1	ASSQDGLAEGLEQL
TRBV29-1	TRBJ1-1	SGKRSRLSEAF
TRBV11-2	TRBJ2-3	AAFGRRTDTQY
TRBV5-5	TRBJ1-1	ANPLIPPGGDTEAF
TRBV29-1	TRBJ2-5	STKPYLQAGQVTQY
TRBV6-2/TRBV6-3	TRBJ1-1	AGSSIGGGTEAF
TRBV29-1	TRBJ2-7	SGLTVGNEQY
TRBV10-1	TRBJ2-3	PSRRDRGSDTQY
TRBV6-1	TRBJ1-5	ASFGNGPQH
TRBV29-1	TRBJ2-3	SDEGSSEGDTHY
TRBV4-2	TRBJ2-1	VSSGDGSFNEQF
TRBV6-1	TRBJ1-1	DSTEGRRHTEAF
TRBV28	TRBJ2-3	VNRGQGRRTDTQY
TRBV5-5	TRBJ1-1	ASNPDITNTEAF
TRBV11-3	TRBJ1-4	ASRLVGGMSNEKLF
TRBV5-6	TRBJ2-5	ANSLGAWETQY
TRBV5-1	TRBJ2-2	ASSPSPITGELF
TRBV6-1	TRBJ2-3	VSTKSTDTQY
TRBV5-5	TRBJ2-7	TSSRRDRGDEQY